The clone carrying this TCR beta chain was seen a handful of times. The antigen is unknown. TCRdb reprocessed the 5' RACE reads via MiXCR and lists one record per CDR3 protein. The sample contains about 450,000 distinct CDR3 sequences, 25% to 30% of which appear only once. This sample was taken from a study of CD8 T cells in ankylosing spondylitis. Study-wide results and caveats: A TCR beta motif of under 10 highly homologous variants seemed to mark ankylosing spondylitis blood.

From germline, CDR1 is SGHAT and CDR2 FQDESV (reference sequence). Losses at the gene ends were 5 bases for V and 7 bases for J; bases not matched to a gene: 18. The CDR3 extends over 18 amino acids. The sequence was obtained from a male donor with ankylosing spondylitis. Source material: blood, either unsorted or a sorted T cell fraction (not recorded which). This chain connects TRBV11-1 to TRBJ1-4, with 8 bases matching TRBD1. The CDR3 DNA is TGTGCCAGCAGCCTCCGTCCCCTTAGACAGGGGCTTCGTGAAAAACTGTTTTTT. This translates into CASSLRPLRQGLREKLFF.